Described below is a single T cell receptor beta chain sequence and its context. Its target is unknown. The CDR3 runs 15 residues. V gave up 3 bases and J gave up 4 bases; unmatched junction bases: 10. In germline, CDR1 is GTSNPN, CDR2 SVGIG (reference sequence). The data derive from a study of shared clonotypes between healthy human individuals. Authors' data handling: Filtering differed since immunoSEQ provided only junctions, with no quality scores. The repertoire was sequenced with immunoSEQ multiplex PCR; TCRdb's copy has only in-frame clones and lacks some. V and J calls and clone size are copied from that table; D and trimming were computed from the DNA. The sample has over 95,000 clones, over 40% seen once. Study results and caveats: A limitation of the genetic and exposure-history diversity represented arose from few donors.

Healthy adults negative for HIV, lacking recent acute infections or vaccinations, served as donors. Unsorted samples drew genomic DNA from roughly 88 million PBMCs. V is TRBV30 and J is TRBJ2-5; TRBD2 aligns across 8 bases. The TCR sequence derives from a woman in her thirties or forties in good health. Some clones in this sample may be carry-over from other donors' samples. Sequenced sample: PBMCs. CDR3 protein: CAWSPISGSRETQYF. For the CDR3, the DNA is TGTGCCTGGAGCCCCATCAGCGGGAGCCGAGAGACCCAGTACTTC. Full variable domain (remainder filled in from reference TRBV30 and TRBJ2-5): SQTIHQWPATLVQPVGSPLSLECTVEGTSNPNLYWYRQAAGRGLQLLFYSVGIGQISSEVPQNLSASRPQDRQFILSSKKLLLSDSGFYLCAWSPISGSRETQYFGPGTRLLVL.